This passage covers 2 T cell receptor beta chains from one sample sequenced in a study of type 1 regulatory T cells. Antigen specificity for these receptors is unknown. Each CDR3 protein gets one entry after TCRdb re-called the reads with MiXCR. The table records about 60,000 distinct CDR3 sequences, 62% of them present only once. The sample comprised cultured non-Tr1 T cells, either the whole culture or a sorted T cell fraction (not recorded which). The receptors were gathered from a human donor in good health.

The chain links TRBV20-1 to TRBJ2-3; no reliable D call. Germline V gene lookup returns CDR1 DFQATT and CDR2 SNEGSKA (reference sequence). The CDR3 has 10 amino acids. This CDR3 reads CSVVLDTQYF. CDR3 sequence (DNA): TGCAGCGTGGTTCTGGATACGCAGTATTTT.

The chain combines TRBV6-2 or TRBV6-3 with TRBJ2-1; tentatively, D is TRBD1 or TRBD2 (5 bases each). Per germline, CDR1 MNHEY and CDR2 SVGEGT. The CDR3 is 14 amino acids. Deletions cut 7 bases from V and 7 bases from J, with 17 bases between. The CDR3 spells CASTRGAAENEQFF. The CDR3 nucleotides are TGTGCCAGCACAAGGGGAGCGGCAGAAAATGAGCAGTTCTTC.